This TCR beta chain stems from a study of a mutant IDH1 vaccine in newly diagnosed glioma. Points from the study as a whole: Seemingly, top peripheral T cell clonotype changes bore no relation to pseudoprogression.

Time point described: baseline, week 1 (first vaccination visit). The treatment is: pre-vaccination baseline after standard-of-care therapy. The donors had new WHO grade 3 or 4 astrocytomas; these were IDH1-mutant and ATRX-lost. Comments on this clone: Its matching antigen is unknown.

CDR3 size: 13 residues. V gave up 6 bases and J gave up 7 bases; unmatched junction bases: 7. Germline V CDR1 and CDR2: MNHNS, SASEGT. Generated by immunoSEQ multiplex PCR, the TCRdb table keeps only in-frame clones and is missing some. This table holds approximately 35,000 clones, 70% to 90% found once. The rearrangement uses TRBV6-1 and TRBJ1-2, with 8 bases matching TRBD1. The source of this sequence is a woman between 35 and 50 years old with glioma. Sequenced here: PBMCs, sampled from a glioma patient treated with radiotherapy, temozolomide or both. CDR3 nucleotides: TGTGCCAGCAGCGACAGGGGAGTGAGTGGCTACACCTTC. Its translation is CASSDRGVSGYTF.